This T cell receptor beta chain originates from a study of blood T cells in healthy people across ages. Germline CDR1 is MNHNS and CDR2 is SASEGT. Trimming left V 6 bases short and J 2 bases short, with 5 bases between. The CDR3 is 11 amino acids. This clonotype was found many times. Next came a second PCR, run for about 7 to 12 cycles, which used a sample-barcoded 5' primer along with a J-beta primer mix. In TCRdb, the 5' RACE reads were re-called with MiXCR into one record per CDR3 protein. The table lists around 900,000 distinct CDR3 sequences, around 30% of them singletons. V is TRBV6-1 and J is TRBJ2-7; the D is unclear. The sequence derives from a woman older than 75 in good health. Sample: blood. The CDR3 sequence: CASRRPYEQYF. CDR3 sequence (DNA): TGTGCCAGCAGGAGACCCTACGAGCAGTACTTC.